This TCR beta chain was documented in a study of blood T cell repertoires in COVID-19. For the study at large: Donors in the United States, Italy and Spain gave samples during acute or convalescent COVID-19. From T cells, B-cell-depleted T cells, or PBMCs came the material, which was cDNA or gDNA.

As to this clone: The sample contains more than one DNA sequence encoding this CDR3.

Original handling: Amplification with reference gene primers provided the estimates of nucleated cell counts. Sequencing used immunoSEQ multiplex PCR; TCRdb keeps in-frame clones, though not all of them. The V and J calls and the clone size are those of that table, but D and trimming were determined from the DNA. The sample records about 84,000 clones, 60% to 75% being singletons. Trimming left V 4 bases short and J 0 bases short, with 12 bases between. The CDR3 sequence is 15 residues long. Germline CDR1 and CDR2: LGHNA and YSLEER. The rearrangement joins TRBV4-3 to TRBJ1-2, with D uncertain. This receptor was taken from a man aged 50 or older with active or convalescent COVID-19. The sample consisted of peripheral blood. CDR3 sequence reads: CASSPRTGANYGYTF. The CDR3 DNA is TGCGCCAGCAGCCCGAGGACGGGAGCTAACTATGGCTACACCTTC.